This T cell receptor beta chain was found in a study of metastatic and nonmetastatic thyroid tumors. Study-wide context: The authors compared repertoires across blood and tumor or nodule tissue from malignant and benign thyroid patients.

J lost 3 bases, V lost 5 bases, and 4 bases had no gene match. Per the germline V gene, CDR1 is MNHNS and CDR2 is SASEGT. This CDR3 is 14 amino acids long. The table lists this clone with many counts. The antigen is not known. MiXCR re-clonotyped the PCR reads for TCRdb. The table has 35,000 to 45,000 clones, under 4% seen once. Study-level results: Reportedly, malignant thyroid tumors had significantly higher TCR beta diversity than benign nodules, in blood and tumor.

No treatment had been given to any patient before thyroid surgery. The V gene is TRBV6-1, the J gene TRBJ2-3, with 8 nucleotides matching TRBD2. The receptor was derived from a female donor with papillary thyroid cancer or a benign thyroid nodule (not recorded which). Some clones in this sample may be carry-over from other donors' samples. Sequenced: blood. The CDR3 nucleotides are TGTGCCAGCAGTCGGCGGGAGGTAACAGATACGCAGTATTTT. This sequence encodes CASSRREVTDTQYF.